These T cell receptor beta chains were read from a single sample in a study of T-cell memory formation after mild COVID-19. TCRdb reanalysed the 5' RACE reads using MiXCR and keeps one entry per CDR3 protein. The data contain fewer than 600,000 distinct CDR3 sequences, approximately 21% of them singletons. Sequencing was performed on PBMCs or a T cell subset sorted from them (not recorded which). The receptors here all came from an adult woman who had mild COVID-19 (a few samples of this study predate the infection). Cell type and time point are not known. The CDR3 runs from the conserved cysteine through the conserved F or W. Each record gives: J gene, V gene, clone size, D gene, CDR3 DNA, CDR3 protein. D genes are given only for firm matches. Clone size is not always given. Where it is, it says once, few, many or a class for expanded clones.

J gene: TRBJ2-3; V gene: TRBV7-2; clone size: -; D gene: TRBD2; CDR3 DNA: TGTGCCAGCAGCTTAGGCCTAGCGGGGATGGCAGATACGCAGTATTTT; CDR3 protein: CASSLGLAGMADTQYF
J gene: TRBJ2-5; V gene: TRBV9; clone size: -; D gene: -; CDR3 DNA: TGTGCCAGCAGCCCTCGCCGGGATTATGAAGAGACCCAGTACTTC; CDR3 protein: CASSPRRDYEETQYF
J gene: TRBJ1-2; V gene: TRBV4-1; clone size: -; D gene: -; CDR3 DNA: TGCGCCAGCAGCCAAGGTCGTAGGAACTATGGCTACACCTTC; CDR3 protein: CASSQGRRNYGYTF
J gene: TRBJ2-1; V gene: TRBV20-1; clone size: few; D gene: -; CDR3 DNA: TGCAGTGCTAAATTTTGGGCCAACAATGAGCAGTTCTTC; CDR3 protein: CSAKFWANNEQFF
J gene: TRBJ1-1; V gene: TRBV12-3/TRBV12-4; clone size: many; D gene: -; CDR3 DNA: TGTGCCAGCAGTTCCCACAGGGCCACGGACACTGAAGCTTTCTTT; CDR3 protein: CASSSHRATDTEAFF
J gene: TRBJ2-1; V gene: TRBV9; clone size: -; D gene: -; CDR3 DNA: TGTGCCAGCAGCGTCTATTGGACTTCCGAATACAATGAGCAGTTCTTC; CDR3 protein: CASSVYWTSEYNEQFF
J gene: TRBJ2-7; V gene: TRBV5-1; clone size: -; D gene: -; CDR3 DNA: TGCGCCAGCAGCGCCCAGGGTCGACCCTCCGAGCAGTACTTC; CDR3 protein: CASSAQGRPSEQYF
J gene: TRBJ1-2; V gene: TRBV10-3; clone size: few; D gene: TRBD1; CDR3 DNA: TGTGCCATCAGTGAGTCCCAAAGCCGGACAGGGGGCCGCTATGGCTACACCTTC; CDR3 protein: CAISESQSRTGGRYGYTF
J gene: TRBJ2-4; V gene: TRBV2; clone size: -; D gene: -; CDR3 DNA: TGTGCCAGCGCGGGACAGCTCCTTCTAGCCAAAAACATTCAGTACTTC; CDR3 protein: CASAGQLLLAKNIQYF
J gene: TRBJ2-1; V gene: TRBV7-6; clone size: -; D gene: -; CDR3 DNA: TGTGCCAGCAGCCCCTTTGGGGGGTACAATGAGCAGTTCTTC; CDR3 protein: CASSPFGGYNEQFF
J gene: TRBJ1-2; V gene: TRBV5-1; clone size: many; D gene: -; CDR3 DNA: TGCGCCAGCAGCTTGGATCCTAACTATGGCTACACCTTC; CDR3 protein: CASSLDPNYGYTF
J gene: TRBJ1-2; V gene: TRBV12-3/TRBV12-4; clone size: few; D gene: TRBD1; CDR3 DNA: TGTGCCAGCAGAACACAGGGGGGTGGCTACACCTTC; CDR3 protein: CASRTQGGGYTF
J gene: TRBJ2-7; V gene: TRBV7-2; clone size: -; D gene: TRBD1; CDR3 DNA: TGTGCCAGCAGCTTAGGGGACAGAGAGTACTTC; CDR3 protein: CASSLGDREYF
J gene: TRBJ2-7; V gene: TRBV5-1; clone size: -; D gene: TRBD2; CDR3 DNA: TGCGCCAGCAGCTTGGAGGCGGGGGGGTACCTCTACGAGCAGTACTTC; CDR3 protein: CASSLEAGGYLYEQYF
J gene: TRBJ2-5; V gene: TRBV7-2; clone size: -; D gene: -; CDR3 DNA: TGTGCCAGCAGCAACGACAGGTGGCAAGAGACCCAGTACTTC; CDR3 protein: CASSNDRWQETQYF